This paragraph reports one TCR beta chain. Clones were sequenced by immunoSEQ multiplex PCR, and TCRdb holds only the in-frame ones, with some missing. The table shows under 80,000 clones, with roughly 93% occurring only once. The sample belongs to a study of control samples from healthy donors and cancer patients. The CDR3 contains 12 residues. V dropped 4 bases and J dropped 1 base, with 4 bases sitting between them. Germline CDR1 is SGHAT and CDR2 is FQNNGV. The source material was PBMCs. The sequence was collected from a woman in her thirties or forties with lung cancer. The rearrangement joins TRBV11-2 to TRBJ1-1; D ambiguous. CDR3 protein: CASSWRNTEAFF. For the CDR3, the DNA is TGTGCCAGCAGCTGGAGGAACACTGAAGCTTTCTTT.